What follows is one TCR beta chain and its context. Methods used by the authors: Amplification of reference gene primers was used by the study to estimate nucleated cell counts. The table came from immunoSEQ multiplex PCR; TCRdb's copy has only in-frame clones and leaves some out. V and J calls and clone size are as listed in that table; D and trimming were resolved from the DNA. In the table there are over 60,000 clones, more than 75% of which are singletons. The sample comes from a study of blood T cell repertoires in COVID-19. Study-wide background: Whether acute or convalescent, the COVID-19 samples came from the United States, Italy and Spain. T cells, B-cell-depleted T cells, or PBMCs supplied cDNA or gDNA.

This CDR3 has 19 residues. V was clipped by 0 bases and J by 9 bases, with 27 bases between them. Looked up from germline, CDR1 is SGHDN and CDR2 is FVKESK. Sequenced sample: peripheral blood. This TCR came from a man between 70 and 80 years old with active or convalescent COVID-19. V gene TRBV14 combines with J gene TRBJ2-1; the D gene is possibly TRBD1 (7 bases). Here the CDR3 reads CASSQDYPRQGRRDAEQFF. The CDR3 DNA sequence: TGTGCCAGCAGCCAAGATTACCCCCGACAGGGACGGAGGGACGCTGAGCAGTTCTTC.